The rows below give T cell receptor beta chains drawn from one sample of a study of cytomegalovirus exposure and HLA in healthy donors. Method: immunoSEQ multiplex PCR; TCRdb's copy keeps in-frame clones and lacks some. The sample holds some 130,000 clones, around 77% seen once. The sample consisted of PBMCs. The receptors were gathered from a man aged 25 to 45 in good health and CMV-seronegative. Each CDR3 is given with its conserved first and last residue. D genes are given only for firm matches. Clone size appears in some rows only: once, few, many, or a class for an expanded clone.

D: TRBD1
V: TRBV5-1
size: .
J: TRBJ1-4
CDR3: CASSLAGGQGNEKLFF
DNA: TGCGCCAGCAGCTTGGCCGGGGGACAGGGCAATGAAAAACTGTTTTTT

D: TRBD1
V: TRBV11-1
size: .
J: TRBJ1-2
CDR3: CASRRSPGQDDNYGYTF
DNA: TGTGCCAGCAGGCGGTCGCCCGGACAGGATGATAACTATGGCTACACCTTC

D: TRBD1
V: TRBV30
size: few
J: TRBJ1-1
CDR3: CAWSVGQGNTEAFF
DNA: TGTGCCTGGAGTGTGGGACAGGGGAACACTGAAGCTTTCTTT

D: TRBD1
V: TRBV6-5
size: .
J: TRBJ1-1
CDR3: CASSWGQGSYTEAFF
DNA: TGTGCCAGCAGTTGGGGACAGGGCAGTTACACTGAAGCTTTCTTT

D: TRBD2
V: TRBV5-1
size: .
J: TRBJ2-2
CDR3: CASSPLAGGANTGELFF
DNA: TGCGCCAGCAGTCCGCTAGCGGGAGGGGCGAACACCGGGGAGCTGTTTTTT

D: .
V: TRBV30
size: .
J: TRBJ2-7
CDR3: CAWSTLTGTYEQYF
DNA: TGTGCCTGGAGTACTCTGACAGGTACCTACGAGCAGTACTTC

D: TRBD2
V: TRBV7-3
size: .
J: TRBJ2-3
CDR3: CASSLNPSFSGVTDTQYF
DNA: TGTGCCAGCAGCTTAAATCCCTCTTTTAGCGGGGTCACAGATACGCAGTATTTT

D: .
V: TRBV6-1
size: .
J: TRBJ2-2
CDR3: CAGSGQQTKVAGELFF
DNA: TGTGCCGGCAGTGGACAGCAAACTAAGGTCGCCGGGGAGCTGTTTTTT

D: .
V: TRBV7-3
size: once
J: TRBJ1-3
CDR3: CASSSDSSGNTIYF
DNA: TGTGCCAGCAGCTCCGACAGCTCTGGAAACACCATATATTTT

D: TRBD1
V: TRBV28
size: few
J: TRBJ2-6
CDR3: CASSFPQGVSGANVLTF
DNA: TGTGCCAGCAGTTTCCCGCAGGGGGTATCTGGGGCCAACGTCCTGACTTTC

D: TRBD1
V: TRBV11-2
size: .
J: TRBJ1-2
CDR3: CASSPSGGYGYTF
DNA: TGTGCCAGCAGCCCTTCAGGGGGCTATGGCTACACCTTC

D: .
V: TRBV4-1
size: .
J: TRBJ2-3
CDR3: CASSQDGTLSTDTQYF
DNA: TGCGCCAGCAGCCAAGACGGGACTCTTAGCACAGATACGCAGTATTTT

D: TRBD1
V: TRBV28
size: .
J: TRBJ1-5
CDR3: CASRGQGAGGNQPQHF
DNA: TGTGCCAGCAGGGGACAGGGGGCTGGAGGCAATCAGCCCCAGCATTTT

D: .
V: TRBV5-4
size: .
J: TRBJ2-1
CDR3: CTSTWRAGTYNEQFF
DNA: TGTACCAGCACCTGGAGGGCGGGTACCTACAATGAGCAGTTCTTC

D: TRBD2
V: TRBV5-1
size: .
J: TRBJ2-3
CDR3: CASSLRPGTRGQESTDTQYF
DNA: TGCGCCAGCAGCTTACGTCCCGGGACTAGGGGCCAGGAGAGCACAGATACGCAGTATTTT

D: TRBD1
V: TRBV28
size: .
J: TRBJ2-7
CDR3: CASSRPPDRDEQYF
DNA: TGTGCCAGCAGCCGACCACCGGACAGGGACGAGCAGTACTTC

D: .
V: TRBV5-1
size: few
J: TRBJ2-5
CDR3: CATRLDGTPKETQYF
DNA: TGCGCCACCCGTCTTGACGGGACACCTAAAGAGACCCAGTACTTC

D: TRBD1
V: TRBV13
size: .
J: TRBJ2-7
CDR3: CASSWRQGDEQYF
DNA: TGTGCCAGCAGCTGGAGACAGGGGGACGAGCAGTACTTC

D: TRBD1
V: TRBV30
size: .
J: TRBJ2-5
CDR3: CAWSRGTGQETQYF
DNA: TGTGCCTGGAGTAGAGGGACAGGGCAAGAGACCCAGTACTTC

D: .
V: TRBV9
size: .
J: TRBJ2-2
CDR3: CASTTGANTGELFF
DNA: TGTGCCAGCACAACGGGAGCCAACACCGGGGAGCTGTTTTTT

D: .
V: TRBV4-1
size: .
J: TRBJ1-2
CDR3: CASSQGTGGYGYTF
DNA: TGCGCCAGCAGCCAAGGTACGGGAGGCTATGGCTACACCTTC

D: TRBD1
V: TRBV28
size: .
J: TRBJ1-5
CDR3: CASLSGTGGFQPQHF
DNA: TGTGCCAGCCTCTCCGGGACAGGGGGGTTTCAGCCCCAGCATTTT

D: TRBD1
V: TRBV6-6
size: .
J: TRBJ2-7
CDR3: CASSNSDRPWNEQYF
DNA: TGTGCCAGCAGTAACTCGGACAGGCCCTGGAACGAGCAGTACTTC

D: TRBD2
V: TRBV19
size: .
J: TRBJ2-3
CDR3: CASSTQSLAGGDTQYF
DNA: TGTGCCAGTAGTACCCAAAGCCTAGCGGGGGGAGATACGCAGTATTTT

D: .
V: TRBV23-1
size: .
J: TRBJ1-3
CDR3: CASRQVPVSGNTIYF
DNA: TGCGCCAGCAGGCAGGTCCCAGTCTCTGGAAACACCATATATTTT

D: TRBD1
V: TRBV29-1
size: once
J: TRBJ2-5
CDR3: CSVEWTGPPQETQYF
DNA: TGCAGCGTTGAGTGGACAGGGCCCCCTCAAGAGACCCAGTACTTC

D: .
V: TRBV7-2
size: once
J: TRBJ2-3
CDR3: CASSFSGTDTQYF
DNA: TGTGCCAGCAGCTTTAGCGGCACAGATACGCAGTATTTT

D: TRBD1
V: TRBV28
size: .
J: TRBJ2-7
CDR3: CASSPPGQGVGYEQYF
DNA: TGTGCCAGCAGTCCCCCGGGACAGGGGGTGGGCTACGAGCAGTACTTC

D: .
V: TRBV15
size: once
J: TRBJ2-7
CDR3: CATRNRNAYEQYF
DNA: TGTGCCACCAGAAACAGGAACGCCTACGAGCAGTACTTC

D: .
V: TRBV4-1
size: .
J: TRBJ2-5
CDR3: CASSQGRKGLEETQYF
DNA: TGCGCCAGCAGCCAAGGAAGGAAGGGGCTGGAGGAGACCCAGTACTTC

D: .
V: TRBV30
size: .
J: TRBJ1-1
CDR3: CAWSLTAVTEAFF
DNA: TGTGCCTGGAGTTTAACAGCGGTCACTGAAGCTTTCTTT

D: .
V: TRBV5-1
size: .
J: TRBJ1-3
CDR3: CASSLWTVSDTIYF
DNA: TGCGCCAGCAGCCTCTGGACAGTCTCGGACACCATATATTTT

D: TRBD2
V: TRBV18
size: .
J: TRBJ2-7
CDR3: CASSPRLLAGGIYEQYF
DNA: TGTGCCAGCTCACCACGTTTACTAGCGGGAGGTATCTACGAGCAGTACTTC

D: .
V: TRBV18
size: .
J: TRBJ2-6
CDR3: CASSQGGFSGANVLTF
DNA: TGTGCCAGCTCACAGGGAGGATTCTCTGGGGCCAACGTCCTGACTTTC

D: .
V: TRBV2
size: .
J: TRBJ1-1
CDR3: CASRSSENTEAFF
DNA: TGTGCCAGCAGGTCCAGCGAGAACACTGAAGCTTTCTTT

D: TRBD2
V: TRBV30
size: .
J: TRBJ2-3
CDR3: CAWSDLGLAVDTQYF
DNA: TGTGCCTGGAGTGATCTGGGACTAGCGGTAGATACGCAGTATTTT

D: .
V: TRBV5-1
size: .
J: TRBJ1-1
CDR3: CASSTDSMNTEAFF
DNA: TGCGCCAGCAGCACGGACAGTATGAACACTGAAGCTTTCTTT

D: .
V: TRBV9
size: .
J: TRBJ2-7
CDR3: CASSATASYEQYF
DNA: TGTGCCAGCAGCGCCACAGCCTCCTACGAGCAGTACTTC

D: .
V: TRBV18
size: few
J: TRBJ2-5
CDR3: CASSQTGAGGTETQYF
DNA: TGTGCCAGCTCACAAACCGGGGCCGGAGGGACAGAGACCCAGTACTTC

D: TRBD1
V: TRBV6-1
size: .
J: TRBJ2-6
CDR3: CASSGTGAGANVLTF
DNA: TGTGCCAGCAGTGGGACAGGGGCTGGGGCCAACGTCCTGACTTTC

D: TRBD1
V: TRBV6-5
size: .
J: TRBJ1-1
CDR3: CASSDRDRRTEAFF
DNA: TGTGCCAGCAGCGATAGGGACAGGCGCACTGAAGCTTTCTTT

D: TRBD2
V: TRBV9
size: .
J: TRBJ2-3
CDR3: CASSVGSGRTDTQYF
DNA: TGTGCCAGCAGCGTAGGTAGCGGGAGGACAGATACGCAGTATTTT

D: .
V: TRBV7-2
size: .
J: TRBJ2-1
CDR3: CASSLSPGLGNEQFF
DNA: TGTGCCAGCAGCTTAAGTCCGGGTCTCGGGAATGAGCAGTTCTTC

D: TRBD2
V: TRBV7-3
size: .
J: TRBJ2-1
CDR3: CASSLRLAENNEQFF
DNA: TGTGCCAGCAGCTTAAGGCTAGCGGAGAACAATGAGCAGTTCTTC

D: TRBD2
V: TRBV9
size: few
J: TRBJ2-3
CDR3: CASSVALAGGGDTQYF
DNA: TGTGCCAGCAGCGTAGCTCTAGCGGGAGGTGGAGATACGCAGTATTTT

D: TRBD2
V: TRBV19
size: .
J: TRBJ2-6
CDR3: CASRPGASGRTGANVLTF
DNA: TGTGCCAGTAGGCCAGGTGCTAGCGGGAGGACTGGGGCCAACGTCCTGACTTTC

D: .
V: TRBV2
size: .
J: TRBJ2-3
CDR3: CASSESGRVWTDTQYF
DNA: TGTGCCAGCAGTGAATCCGGCCGGGTTTGGACAGATACGCAGTATTTT

D: .
V: TRBV21-1
size: .
J: TRBJ1-2
CDR3: CASLKVRGPGGYTF
DNA: TGTGCCAGCCTCAAAGTCAGGGGCCCCGGGGGCTACACCTTC

D: .
V: TRBV5-1
size: .
J: TRBJ2-5
CDR3: CASSLGQQETQYF
DNA: TGCGCCAGCAGCTTGGGACAGCAAGAGACCCAGTACTTC

D: .
V: TRBV29-1
size: .
J: TRBJ1-2
CDR3: CSVEGGPGYGYTF
DNA: TGCAGCGTTGAGGGGGGGCCCGGCTATGGCTACACCTTC

D: .
V: TRBV11-2
size: .
J: TRBJ1-2
CDR3: CASSLNRPGEVYGYTF
DNA: TGTGCCAGCAGCTTAAACCGCCCAGGGGAAGTTTATGGCTACACCTTC